This TCR beta chain is drawn from a study of neurological immune-mediated disorders. General observations from the study: CDR3 amino acid sequences of expanded clones were not shared across subjects, a result suggesting private repertoires in all groups.

V was pared by 0 bases and J by 4 bases, with 17 bases between. The germline V gene encodes CDR1 SGHTA and CDR2 FQGNSA. CDR3 size: 17 residues. MiXCR, applied by TCRdb to the 5' RACE reads, yields one record per CDR3 protein. The sample consists of approximately 30,000 distinct CDR3 sequences, around 21% of them appearing once. This clonotype has a count of ten or more. Its antigen is as yet unknown. Volunteers attending a blood bank in Maryland, USA, served as healthy controls. The sequencing input was PBMCs. The chain combines TRBV7-2 with TRBJ2-3; perhaps TRBD2 as D (7 bases). The sequence derives from a woman in her fifties or sixties in good health. In nucleotides, the CDR3 is TGTGCCAGCAGCTTAGCGGGGGGGGGCCTTTACCCAGATACGCAGTATTTT. This gives the protein CASSLAGGGLYPDTQYF.